These 10 T cell receptor beta chains share one sample of origin, sequenced in a study of blood T cell repertoires in COVID-19. Data came from immunoSEQ multiplex PCR; TCRdb stores just in-frame clones and leaves some out. The sample yields approximately 290,000 clones, almost 90% seen once. The specimen was PBMCs or T cells enriched from blood (not recorded which). The source of these receptors is a woman between 18 and 29 years old with acute COVID-19.

This sequence joins TRBV7-9 and TRBJ1-6; D not resolved. The V gene lost 0 bases and the J gene lost 5 bases, with 8 bases spanning the gap. Looked up from germline, CDR1 is SEHNR and CDR2 is FQNEAQ (reference sequence). The CDR3 runs 15 residues. CDR3 in amino acids: CASSLAGANNSPLHF. DNA for the CDR3: TGTGCCAGCAGCTTAGCGGGAGCCAATAATTCACCCCTCCACTTT. Drawing the rest from reference TRBV7-9 and TRBJ1-6, the complete variable domain is DTGVSQNPRHKITKRGQNVTFRCDPISEHNRLYWYRQTLGQGPEFLTYFQNEAQLEKSRLLSDRFSAERPKGSFSTLEIQRTEQGDSAMYLCASSLAGANNSPLHFGNGTRLTVT.

This clone was seen only once. The chain combines TRBV7-2 with TRBJ2-3; TRBD2 aligns across 7 bases. With V trimmed by 1 base and J by 4 bases, 2 bases remained unmatched. Germline V gene sequence: CDR1 SGHTA, CDR2 FQGNSA. CDR3 length equals 14 residues. The CDR3 protein is CASSLGLAADTQYF. In nucleotides, the CDR3 is TGTGCCAGCAGCTTAGGGCTAGCGGCAGATACGCAGTATTTT.

J is TRBJ1-5 and V is TRBV28, with D tentatively TRBD1 (6 bases). Germline V gives CDR1 MDHEN, CDR2 SYDVKM. V was pared by 8 bases and J by 1 base, with 15 bases between. This CDR3 contains 15 residues. The CDR3 loop reads CASDWTRGSNQPQHF. DNA of the CDR3: TGTGCCAGCGATTGGACCAGGGGAAGCAATCAGCCCCAGCATTTT.

Ten or more counts support this clone. The identical CDR3 is also encoded by other nucleotide sequences in the sample. The chain links TRBV7-3 to TRBJ2-2, with D unresolved. CDR3 length: 15 residues. From germline, CDR1 is SGHTA and CDR2 FQGTGA. The V and J ends lost 0 bases and 0 bases respectively, with 5 bases between them. The CDR3 sequence is CASSLTSPNTGELFF. The CDR3 bases are TGTGCCAGCAGCTTAACTAGCCCGAACACCGGGGAGCTGTTTTTT. Full variable domain (outside the CDR3, taken from reference TRBV7-3 and TRBJ2-2): GAGVSQTPSNKVTEKGKYVELRCDPISGHTALYWYRQSLGQGPEFLIYFQGTGAADDSGLPNDRFFAVRPEGSVSTLKIQRTERGDSAVYLCASSLTSPNTGELFFGEGSRLTVL.

The chain employs TRBV6-5 and TRBJ1-1; D is ambiguous. Deletions cut 4 bases from V and 3 bases from J, with 9 bases between. The CDR3 is 13 amino acids. Looked up from germline, CDR1 is MNHEY and CDR2 is SVGAGI. CDR3 bases: TGTGCCAGCAGTTCCCTCCGGGACACTGAAGCTTTCTTT. Its protein product is CASSSLRDTEAFF.

This clone has just one count. The chain uses TRBV4-2 and TRBJ1-4; D is ambiguous. Germline V gene data show CDR1 as LGHNA and CDR2 as YNFKEQ. This CDR3 comprises 16 residues. V lost 3 bases to trimming and J lost 1 base, with 12 bases between them. The CDR3 loop is CASSHVQAVTNEKLFF. The CDR3 nucleotides read TGTGCCAGCAGCCACGTTCAAGCGGTAACTAATGAAAAACTGTTTTTT.

In its sample, this clone was seen once. The chain carries TRBV7-9 and TRBJ2-7, with TRBD2 identical over 10 bases. The CDR3 is 15 amino acids. The germline gives CDR1 SEHNR, CDR2 FQNEAQ (reference sequence). V lost 1 base and J lost 7; bases outside the gene matches: 7. CDR3 DNA sequence: TGTGCCAGCAGCTTAGGGCTAGCGGGGGCGGAAGAGCAGTACTTC. Its protein product is CASSLGLAGAEEQYF. Full variable domain (rest looked up from reference TRBV7-9 and TRBJ2-7): DTGVSQNPRHKITKRGQNVTFRCDPISEHNRLYWYRQTLGQGPEFLTYFQNEAQLEKSRLLSDRFSAERPKGSFSTLEIQRTEQGDSAMYLCASSLGLAGAEEQYFGPGTRLTVT.

J is TRBJ1-3 and V is TRBV7-2; D is unclear. The V gene lost 6 bases and the J gene lost 2 bases, with 8 bases spanning the gap. Germline CDR1 and CDR2: SGHTA and FQGNSA. The CDR3 is 13 residues long. The CDR3 is CASSPMTGNTIYF. CDR3 bases: TGTGCCAGCAGTCCTATGACTGGAAACACCATATATTTT.

The J gene is TRBJ2-5, the V gene TRBV10-3; possibly TRBD1 for D (5 bases). The V and J ends lost 7 bases and 5 bases respectively, with 14 bases between them. Per germline, CDR1 ENHRY and CDR2 SYGVKD. The CDR3 loop spans 13 amino acids. In nucleotides, the CDR3 is TGTGCCATCATGAGCAGGGATTCGGAGACCCAGTACTTC. It encodes CAIMSRDSETQYF.

This chain links TRBV5-6 with TRBJ2-3, with D tentatively TRBD2 (5 bases). CDR1 is SGHDT and CDR2 is YYEEEE in the germline V gene. The CDR3 runs 15 residues. Trimming left V 4 bases short and J 6 bases short, with 18 bases between. The CDR3 DNA is TGTGCCAGCAGCCGGGGATGGGGTCCGAGCGATACGCAGTATTTT. Amino acids: CASSRGWGPSDTQYF.